Each of the 6 T cell receptor beta chains below was sequenced from the same sample in a study of high-grade serous ovarian cancer treatment subgroups. The protocol was immunoSEQ multiplex PCR, while the TCRdb copy is restricted to in-frame clones and leaves out a portion. Seen here are roughly 4,500 clones, 69% observed once, and the top ten hold approximately 10%. The tumor samples were collected prior to definitive surgery or chemotherapy. Material: tumor tissue. These receptor sequences come from a human donor with high-grade serous ovarian cancer.

The rearrangement uses TRBV19 and TRBJ2-3, with D uncertain. Between the trimmed V and J ends, which lost 3 bases and 0 bases, there was a span of 13 bases. The CDR3 sequence is 16 residues long. Germline V gene data show CDR1 as LNHDA and CDR2 as SQIVND (reference sequence). CDR3: CASSILGFPSTDTQYF. The CDR3 coding sequence is TGTGCCAGTAGTATTTTGGGCTTCCCAAGCACAGATACGCAGTATTTT.

The genes are TRBV7-9 and TRBJ2-7, with 9 nucleotides matching TRBD1. This CDR3 contains 14 residues. Trimming took 5 bases from V and 6 from J; bases not matched to a gene: 8. Germline CDR1 and CDR2: SEHNR and FQNEAQ (reference sequence). CDR3 sequence (DNA): TGTGCCAGCAGCCCTGGGGACAGGGAGGCCGAGCAGTACTTC. This sequence encodes CASSPGDREAEQYF.

This clone was seen a few times. V is TRBV30 and J is TRBJ1-6; 9 bases are a match to TRBD1. The germline CDR1 and CDR2 sequences are GTSNPN and SVGIG (reference sequence). The trim removed 5 bases at V and 7 bases at J, leaving 9 bases unmatched. CDR3 length: 15 residues. The CDR3 DNA reads as TGTGCCTGGCGCCACCGGGACAGGGTCAATTCACCCCTCCACTTT. This translates into CAWRHRDRVNSPLHF.

The rearrangement uses TRBV29-1 and TRBJ2-3; D ambiguous. Germline V gene lookup returns CDR1 SQVTM and CDR2 ANQGSEA. This CDR3 has 13 amino acids. V lost 8 bases, J lost 4 bases, and 16 bases lay in between. Written as DNA, the CDR3 is TGCAGCACCCTTGGGGAATATTCAGATACGCAGTATTTT. Protein: CSTLGEYSDTQYF.

A single count supports this clone. The rearrangement uses TRBV28 and TRBJ1-6; no firm D call. Germline CDR1 and CDR2: MDHEN and SYDVKM. Trimming removed 1 base from V and 7 bases from J, with 5 bases in between. The CDR3 loop spans 13 amino acids. The CDR3 loop is CASSLYRNSPLHF. Here the CDR3 DNA reads TGTGCCAGCAGTTTATATCGGAATTCACCCCTCCACTTT.

The rearrangement joins TRBV19 to TRBJ2-3, with a weak D call TRBD2 (6 bases). V lost 2 bases and J lost 0, with 18 bases in between. The CDR3 spans 18 residues. CDR1 is LNHDA, CDR2 SQIVND, per germline (reference sequence). CDR3 coding DNA: TGTGCCAGTAGTATACGGGGAGTCGGGGGATCTAGCACAGATACGCAGTATTTT. Its protein product is CASSIRGVGGSSTDTQYF.